This TCR beta chain was obtained from a study of CD8+ T cells in alopecia areata. This CDR3 region has 11 residues. V lost 5 bases and J 1 base, leaving 4 bases between the germline ends. Germline loops: CDR1 GTSNPN, CDR2 SVGIG (reference sequence). RNA extraction was followed by reverse transcription into cDNA, which acted as the sequencing template. TCRdb's table, derived via immunoSEQ multiplex PCR, lists solely in-frame clones and lacks some. The data show under 250,000 clones, with just over 55% seen just once and over 4% held by the top ten. Worth noting for this clone: Its antigen remains unknown.

Study-wide points: Lesional scalp, especially alopecia totalis/universalis, showed higher clonality than normal scalp.

The chain joins TRBV30 to TRBJ2-3; D remains ambiguous. The source of this sequence is a human donor in good health. Sequenced sample: CD8+ T cells sorted from blood. The CDR3: CAWCGTDTQYF. The CDR3 DNA sequence: TGTGCCTGGTGCGGCACAGATACGCAGTATTTT.